In this sample, the clone carrying this T cell receptor (beta chain) is medium-sized. Antigen: not known. Three nested ARM-PCR rounds with V-beta and C-beta primers built TCRB libraries. From the multiplex PCR reads, TCRdb called clonotypes with MiXCR, one entry per CDR3 protein. The table shows about 8,400 distinct CDR3 sequences, with about 76% occurring only once. This record comes from a study of tumor-infiltrating lymphocytes in glioblastoma multiforme. The CDR3 sequence is 13 residues long. Germline CDR1 reads MNHNS; CDR2 reads SASEGT. Trimming took 7 bases from V and 3 from J, leaving 7 bases between them. General study points: Detected clone frequencies may not reflect cell counts, being RNA-based. Just one glioblastoma patient contributed to the TCR-mutation comparison.

This TCR was recovered from a male donor with glioblastoma. V and J are TRBV6-1 and TRBJ2-6; D remains unclear. The sequenced material came from brain tumor tissue. DNA of the CDR3: TGTGCCAGCAATCTGAATGGGGCCAACGTCCTGACTTTC. Translating it yields CASNLNGANVLTF.